One T cell receptor beta chain is described in this entry. What it recognizes is unknown. The data were taken from a study of cytomegalovirus exposure and HLA in healthy donors. About the research overall: Inside one of the first data releases sat 75 million to 100 million unique TCRs taken from HLA-typed donors.

Study observations and caveats: In a later analysis, CMV-associated beta chains were mostly HLA-associated, it appeared. A later analysis showed HLA-associated TCR beta chains outstripping equally common others in clonal expansion.

CDR1 and CDR2 (germline): SEHNR, FQNEAQ (reference sequence). V lost 2 bases, J lost 0 bases, and 7 bases lay in between. This CDR3 has 14 residues. In the PCR, 60 Vbeta and 13 Jbeta primers were used. Data came from immunoSEQ multiplex PCR; TCRdb stores just in-frame clones and leaves some out. The sample records fewer than 200,000 clones, more than 70% being singletons. The receptor was isolated from a girl aged 10 to 17 in good health and CMV-seronegative. Sequences were obtained from PBMCs. V is TRBV7-9 and J is TRBJ1-1, with D unclear. The CDR3, as DNA: TGTGCCAGCAGCTTACCCGGGATGAACACTGAAGCTTTCTTT. Amino acids: CASSLPGMNTEAFF.